This TCR beta chain came from a study of memory CD4+ T cells and cytomegalovirus serostatus (dated by TCRdb to between 2018 and 2021). The study in broad terms: The cohort included around 35 healthy adults from Belgium, of whom 9 were CMV seropositive and 24 were CMV seronegative. To replicate a published TCR-based CMV serostatus classifier, the researchers sequenced the CD4+ memory TCRbeta repertoires of a Belgian cohort whose cytomegalovirus serostatus was known.

Summary of the overall study and its limitations: Among the 160 or so previously reported CMV-associated TCRbeta sequences, some 67 showed up in the CD4+ memory repertoires, with each one found in between one and five individuals. A median bootstrapped AUC of 0.95 with a 95% CI of 0.76-1.00 was achieved on the Belgian cohort by the original-framework classifier. CMV serostatus prediction reached a median bootstrapped AUC of about 0.94 with the original framework and 0.91 with a US-trained random forest. The results were interpreted as suggesting that the CMV-associated TCR signature is mostly present in the CD4+ memory repertoire. Only CD4+CD45RO+ memory cells were sequenced, unlike the original study, which covered naive and memory CD4+ and CD8+ populations.

The Quick-DNA Microprep Kit was used to extract genomic DNA from the sorted cells. TCRbeta DNA was amplified with the immunoSEQ hsTCRbeta kit following the manufacturer's protocol. An Illumina MiSeq instrument was used to sequence the TCRbeta libraries. Per the source publication's procedure: After out-of-frame sequences were removed, millions of distinct TCRbeta sequences remained, averaging approximately 68,000 per individual. Two values were used to score each individual: the count of 164 previously reported CMV-associated TCRbeta sequences and the total count of productive distinct TCRbeta sequences. A beta-binomial model was reimplemented in Python, and random forests from scikit-learn, run with default parameters, were trained on data from the US cohort. On the Belgian cohort, classifier performance was reported as the median AUC, along with percentile confidence intervals, across 10,000 bootstrap iterations. This immuneACCESS table, as held by TCRdb, lists in-frame sequences with V and J called but not all clones. Of the missing ones, under half trace to an unresolved V gene in checked studies; the others have no known cause. V and J calls and clone size come straight from that table; D and trimming were deduced from the DNA. For this sample there are 52,000 or so clones; 82% appear just once. The leading ten clones occupy around 0.63% of the sample.

A FACSAria II was used to sort memory CD4+ T cells, defined as single viable CD3+CD4+CD8-CD45RO+ cells. To determine CMV serostatus, a Roche Elecsys assay was used that detects serum IgG against CMV pp150, pp28, p38 and p52. Once the samples were thawed, total CD4+ T cells were enriched through positive selection using CD4 magnetic microbeads. Samples originated from another study that specifically interrogated the CD4+ T cell memory repertoire. Following standard operating procedures, peripheral blood mononuclear cells were isolated and cryopreserved, while serum was kept at -80 degrees C. Staining used CD3-PerCP (BW264/56), CD4-APC (RPA-T4), CD45RO-PE (UCHT1) and CD8-Pacific Orange (3B5) antibodies, with Sytox blue excluding non-viable cells. Points on this clone: Its antigen remains unidentified. The sample holds no much larger clone one base away, and base qualities are not on file.

The CDR3 has 14 amino acids, counting the end cysteine and phenylalanine. Only CDR3 DNA is held: 42 bases, read in frame from base 1. CDR1 is given as LGHNA and CDR2 as YNFKEQ, both from the germline V gene. Trimmed from V: 6 bases; trimmed from J: 0 bases; junction bases lacking a gene match: 3. This clonotype originated in an adult in good health and CMV-seronegative. The material sequenced was memory CD4+ T cells from blood. The V gene is TRBV4-2 and the J gene is TRBJ1-1; 8 junctional bases match TRBD1. The DNA sequence reads TGTGCCAGCAGAGGGACAGGCATGAACACTGAAGCTTTCTTT. It encodes CASRGTGMNTEAFF.